The sequence of this T cell receptor beta chain was determined in a study of T cells in Graves' hyperthyroidism and ophthalmopathy. CDR3 size: 14 residues. With V trimmed by 2 bases and J by 8 bases, 6 bases remained unmatched. Per the germline V gene, CDR1 is SGHRS and CDR2 is YFSETQ. General study results and limits: Model predictions of ophthalmopathy came a median approximately 6 months before onset.

This clonotype was seen a handful of times. Its antigen is not identified. RNA transcripts served as the template for amplifying TCR beta CDR3 regions. Researchers ran a first-round RT-PCR on the TCR CDR3 using the HTBI primer set. TCRdb processed the multiplex PCR reads anew with MiXCR; each CDR3 protein has one entry. The sample holds more than 350,000 distinct CDR3 sequences, approximately 14% seen once. It was 8 to 10 ml of fresh peripheral blood that supplied the PBMCs. The receptor was derived from a woman aged 55-75 years with Graves' ophthalmopathy. V usage is TRBV5-1 and J usage is TRBJ1-4, with 7 bases that match TRBD1. The sample was blood. The CDR3 DNA is TGCGCCAGCAGCTTCGGTCAGGGACAGGAAAAACTGTTTTTT. This sequence encodes CASSFGQGQEKLFF.